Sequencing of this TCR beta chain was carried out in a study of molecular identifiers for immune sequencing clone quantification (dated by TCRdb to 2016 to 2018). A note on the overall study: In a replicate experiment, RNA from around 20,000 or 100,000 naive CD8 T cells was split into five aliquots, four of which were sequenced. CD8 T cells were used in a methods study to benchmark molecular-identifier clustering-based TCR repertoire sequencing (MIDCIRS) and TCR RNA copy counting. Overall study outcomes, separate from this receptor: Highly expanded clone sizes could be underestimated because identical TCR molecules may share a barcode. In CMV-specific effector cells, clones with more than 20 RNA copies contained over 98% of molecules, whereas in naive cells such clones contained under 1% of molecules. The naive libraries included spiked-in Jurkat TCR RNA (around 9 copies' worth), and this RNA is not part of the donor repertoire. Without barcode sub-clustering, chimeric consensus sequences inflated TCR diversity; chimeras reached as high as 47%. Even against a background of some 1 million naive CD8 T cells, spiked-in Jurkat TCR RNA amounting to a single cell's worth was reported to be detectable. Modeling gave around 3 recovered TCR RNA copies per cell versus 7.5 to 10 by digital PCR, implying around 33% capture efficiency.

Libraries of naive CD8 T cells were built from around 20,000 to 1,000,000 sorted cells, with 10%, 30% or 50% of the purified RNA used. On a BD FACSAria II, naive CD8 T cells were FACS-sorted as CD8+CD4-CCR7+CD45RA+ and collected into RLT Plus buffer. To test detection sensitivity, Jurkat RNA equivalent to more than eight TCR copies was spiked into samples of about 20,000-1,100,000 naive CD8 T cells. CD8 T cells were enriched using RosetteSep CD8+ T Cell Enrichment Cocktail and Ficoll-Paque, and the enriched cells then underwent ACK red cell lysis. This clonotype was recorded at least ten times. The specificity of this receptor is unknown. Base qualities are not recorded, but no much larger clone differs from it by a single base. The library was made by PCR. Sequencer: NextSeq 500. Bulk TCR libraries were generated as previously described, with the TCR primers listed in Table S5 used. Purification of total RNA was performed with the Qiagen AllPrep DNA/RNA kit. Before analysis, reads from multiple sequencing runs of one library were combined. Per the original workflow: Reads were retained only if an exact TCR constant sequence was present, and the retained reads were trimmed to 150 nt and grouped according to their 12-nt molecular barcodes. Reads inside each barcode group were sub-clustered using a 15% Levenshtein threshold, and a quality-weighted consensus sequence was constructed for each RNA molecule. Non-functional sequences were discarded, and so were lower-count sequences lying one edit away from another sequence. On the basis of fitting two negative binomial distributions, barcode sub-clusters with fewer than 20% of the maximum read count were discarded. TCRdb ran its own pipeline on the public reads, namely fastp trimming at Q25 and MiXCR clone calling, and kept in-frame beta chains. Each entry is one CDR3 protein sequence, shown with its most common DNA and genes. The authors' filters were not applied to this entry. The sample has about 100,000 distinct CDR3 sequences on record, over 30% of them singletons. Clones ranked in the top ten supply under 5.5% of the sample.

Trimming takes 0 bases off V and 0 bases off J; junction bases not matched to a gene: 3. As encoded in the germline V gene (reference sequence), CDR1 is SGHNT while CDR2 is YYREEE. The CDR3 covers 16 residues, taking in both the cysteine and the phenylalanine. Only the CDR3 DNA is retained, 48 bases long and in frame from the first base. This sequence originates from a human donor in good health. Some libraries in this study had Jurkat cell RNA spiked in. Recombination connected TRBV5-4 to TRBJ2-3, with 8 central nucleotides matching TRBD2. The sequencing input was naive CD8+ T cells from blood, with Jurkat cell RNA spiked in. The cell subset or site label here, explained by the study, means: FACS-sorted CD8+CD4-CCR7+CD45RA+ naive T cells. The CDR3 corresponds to CASSLGSGGSTDTQYF. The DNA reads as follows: TGTGCCAGCAGCTTGGGGAGCGGGGGTAGCACAGATACGCAGTATTTT. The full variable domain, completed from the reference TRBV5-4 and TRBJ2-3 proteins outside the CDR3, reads ETGVTQSPTHLIKTRGQQVTLRCSSQSGHNTVSWYQQALGQGPQFIFQYYREEENGRGNFPPRFSGLQFPNYSSELNVNALELDDSALYLCASSLGSGGSTDTQYFGPGTRLTVL.